The 26 T cell receptor beta chains listed next were all sequenced from one sample in a study of blood T cell repertoires in COVID-19. Data came from immunoSEQ multiplex PCR; TCRdb stores just in-frame clones and leaves some out. The repertoire includes about 260,000 clones, about 81% of them detected once, and 3.5% to 5% sits in the top ten. Sequences were obtained from PBMCs or T cells enriched from blood (not recorded which). These receptors originate from a man aged 30 to 39 with acute COVID-19.

The chain couples TRBV18 to TRBJ2-5; 9 bases match TRBD1. Germline assignment: CDR1 KGHSH and CDR2 LQKENI. The V segment lost 4 bases and the J segment 2 bases; nucleotides outside the gene matches: 2. This CDR3 comprises 14 residues. The CDR3 loop reads CASSLGTGQETQYF. The CDR3 nucleotides read TGTGCCAGCTCACTTGGGACAGGGCAAGAGACCCAGTACTTC.

The CDR3 protein is CASSPPGQGVYNEQFF. The DNA of the CDR3 is TGTGCCAGCAGCCCCCCGGGACAGGGGGTCTACAATGAGCAGTTCTTC. The chain carries TRBV28 and TRBJ2-1, with 11 bases that match TRBD1. Trimming at V came to 6 bases and at J to 3 bases, leaving 7 bases not matched to a gene. This CDR3 contains 16 residues. Germline V gene sequence: CDR1 MDHEN, CDR2 SYDVKM.

The V gene is TRBV6-5, the J gene TRBJ1-1; 7 bases fit TRBD1. Germline trimming cut 5 bases from V and 4 bases from J; bases unmatched to any gene: 7. Germline CDR1 is MNHEY and CDR2 is SVGAGI. The CDR3 runs to 14 residues. CDR3 in DNA: TGTGCCAGCAGTCTCGACAGGGTTATCACTGAAGCTTTCTTT. Protein: CASSLDRVITEAFF.

The V and J genes are TRBV11-3 and TRBJ1-1; D is uncertain. The germline V gene encodes CDR1 SGHNT and CDR2 YENEEA. V was cut by 1 base and J by 3 bases, with 15 bases left in between. The CDR3 totals 16 residues. The CDR3, as DNA: TGTGCCAGCAGCTTAGTGGAGGGATCTGGAGACACTGAAGCTTTCTTT. Translating it yields CASSLVEGSGDTEAFF.

The chain combines TRBV4-2 with TRBJ2-5, with 9 nucleotides matching TRBD1. The CDR3 has 17 amino acids. V gave up 3 bases and J gave up 6 bases; unmatched junction bases: 14. Germline assignment: CDR1 LGHNA and CDR2 YNFKEQ. The CDR3 region is CASSQGAIQGARKTQYF. The CDR3 DNA follows: TGTGCCAGCAGCCAGGGGGCGATACAGGGGGCGAGGAAGACCCAGTACTTC.

This clone has a single count. The chain recombines TRBV29-1 with TRBJ1-1; 7 bases are a match to TRBD1. Trimming cost V 8 bases and J 1 base; bases outside gene matches: 7. The CDR3 contains 13 residues. The germline gives CDR1 SQVTM, CDR2 ANQGSEA. The CDR3 bases are TGCAGCACAATAGGACAGGCGAACACTGAAGCTTTCTTT. Residues: CSTIGQANTEAFF.

This clone was observed a handful of times. This rearrangement joins TRBV2 to TRBJ2-7, with a weak D call TRBD1 (5 bases). Trimming cost V 2 bases and J 2 bases, with 10 bases left between them. The CDR3 totals 14 residues. In germline, CDR1 is SNHLY, CDR2 FYNNEI. This chain's CDR3 is CASSEQGSTYEQYV. As DNA, the CDR3 is TGTGCCAGCAGTGAACAGGGCTCGACCTACGAGCAGTACGTC.

The chain links TRBV2 to TRBJ1-5; D is perhaps TRBD1 (5 bases). Germline CDR1 SNHLY, CDR2 FYNNEI. The CDR3 has 15 residues. Trimming pared 6 bases from V and 0 bases from J, leaving 12 bases between. The CDR3 sequence is CASRPGGDSNQPQHF. CDR3 nucleotide sequence: TGTGCCAGCAGGCCTGGGGGGGATAGCAATCAGCCCCAGCATTTT.

The rearrangement links TRBV2 to TRBJ1-5, with 10 bases that match TRBD1. Germline lookup yields CDR1 SNHLY and CDR2 FYNNEI. V shed 6 bases and J 4 bases; nucleotides not matched to a gene: 6. The CDR3 contains 15 residues. The CDR3 nucleotides read TGTGCCAGCAGCCGACAGGGGGCGGTAAATCAGCCCCAGCATTTT. Amino acid sequence: CASSRQGAVNQPQHF.

V gene TRBV28 combines with J gene TRBJ1-3; 7 nucleotides align to TRBD1. V shed 5 bases, J shed 0 bases, and the junction held 4 bases outside the gene matches. The CDR3 sequence is 15 residues long. Germline V gene lookup returns CDR1 MDHEN and CDR2 SYDVKM. CDR3 loop: CASSLRQGSGNTIYF. CDR3 DNA sequence: TGTGCCAGCAGTCTAAGACAGGGCTCTGGAAACACCATATATTTT.

J is TRBJ2-1 and V is TRBV11-1, with 9 bases that match TRBD1. V trimming: 3 bases; J trimming: 6 bases; junction bases outside the gene matches: 9. Looked up from germline, CDR1 is SGHAT and CDR2 is FQDESV (reference sequence). The length of the CDR3 is 16 residues. The CDR3 nucleotides read TGTGCCAGCAGCTTCCTTGGGACAGGGAAAATCAATGAGCAGTTCTTC. Residues: CASSFLGTGKINEQFF.

The rearrangement uses TRBV2 and TRBJ1-3; D is undetermined. Trimming took off 6 bases at V and 0 bases at J, with 3 bases between the two ends. Per the germline V gene, CDR1 is SNHLY and CDR2 is FYNNEI. This CDR3 comprises 12 residues. CDR3 sequence (DNA): TGTGCCAGCAGCCTCTCTGGAAACACCATATATTTT. Its protein is CASSLSGNTIYF.

The V and J genes are TRBV11-3 and TRBJ1-2; no reliable D call. Per germline, CDR1 SGHNT and CDR2 YENEEA. The V end lost 5 bases, the J end lost 3 bases, and 13 bases lay between the germline ends. This CDR3 region has 14 residues. CDR3 in amino acids: CASSPSPGHYGYTF. CDR3 DNA sequence: TGTGCCAGCAGCCCCTCCCCGGGTCACTATGGCTACACCTTC.

The chain couples TRBV2 to TRBJ2-4; the D gene is possibly TRBD1 (6 bases). Germline V gives CDR1 SNHLY, CDR2 FYNNEI. This CDR3 has 15 amino acids. Trimming pared 7 bases from V and 0 bases from J, leaving 13 bases between. Written as DNA, the CDR3 is TGTGCCAGCAACCCCCAGGGGCTAGCCAAAAACATTCAGTACTTC. Translating gives CASNPQGLAKNIQYF. The full variable domain, with the rest looked up from reference TRBV2 and TRBJ2-4, is EPEVTQTPSHQVTQMGQEVILRCVPISNHLYFYWYRQILGQKVEFLVSFYNNEISEKSEIFDDQFSVERPDGSNFTLKIRSTKLEDSAMYFCASNPQGLAKNIQYFGAGTRLSVL.

This clone was recorded a few times. V is TRBV6-1 and J is TRBJ1-1; D perhaps matches TRBD1 (6 bases). Trimming left V 3 bases short and J 6 bases short, with 11 bases between. CDR1 is MNHNS and CDR2 is SASEGT in the germline V gene. The CDR3 spans 13 residues. The CDR3 DNA sequence: TGTGCCAGCAGTGACCCACAGGGCGCTGAAGCTTTCTTT. This encodes CASSDPQGAEAFF.

The V call is TRBV27, the J call TRBJ2-1, with 13 bases fitting TRBD2. V gave up 3 bases and J gave up 0 bases; unmatched junction bases: 11. The CDR3 runs 20 residues. Germline V gene sequence: CDR1 MNHEY, CDR2 SMNVEV (reference sequence). The CDR3 DNA is TGTGCCAGCAGTTTGCCTCCGACTAGCGGGAGGTCCCGCTCCTACAATGAGCAGTTCTTC. Protein sequence: CASSLPPTSGRSRSYNEQFF.

This clone was seen a handful of times. This chain links TRBV9 with TRBJ2-2, with unresolved D. The V gene's germline CDR1 is SGDLS and CDR2 YYNGEE. This CDR3 comprises 12 residues. Trimming stripped 6 bases from V and 4 bases from J, with 7 bases between. The CDR3 sequence: CASTASTGELFF. Written as DNA, the CDR3 is TGTGCCAGCACAGCGAGCACCGGGGAGCTGTTTTTT.

The V gene is TRBV28, the J gene TRBJ1-5; a weak D match, TRBD1 (6 bases). Germline loops: CDR1 MDHEN, CDR2 SYDVKM. The CDR3 is 16 residues long. Trimming removed 4 bases from V and 5 bases from J, with 18 bases in between. CDR3 nucleotide sequence: TGTGCCAGCAGTTCACCTTCGGTCGGGACACATCAGCCCCAGCATTTT. Amino acids: CASSSPSVGTHQPQHF.

This chain uses TRBV3-1 (or the pseudogene TRBV3-2) with TRBJ2-3, with TRBD2 matching 7 bases. This CDR3 is built from 16 residues. CDR1 LGHDT and CDR2 YNNKEL come from the germline V gene (reference sequence). The ends lost 4 bases at V and 0 bases at J; junction bases unmatched: 7. In DNA form, the CDR3 reads TGTGCCAGCAGCCGACAGACTAGCCGTAGCACAGATACGCAGTATTTT. Encoded protein: CASSRQTSRSTDTQYF.

This clone was found once. At the DNA level, this CDR3 is encoded by other sequences in the same sample as well. This CDR3 is CASSFGGQPQHF. The CDR3 nucleotides are TGTGCCAGCAGCTTTGGAGGGCAGCCCCAGCATTTT. The rearrangement joins TRBV7-9 to TRBJ1-5; D unclear. V was shortened by 3 bases and J by 7 bases, with 7 bases between the two germline ends. Germline V gene data show CDR1 as SEHNR and CDR2 as FQNEAQ (reference sequence). The CDR3 totals 12 residues.

This clone came up a few times. The rearrangement uses TRBV18 and TRBJ1-2; TRBD1 might be the D (5 bases). Germline CDR1 reads KGHSH; CDR2 reads LQKENI. Trimming cost V 3 bases and J 8 bases, with 13 bases left between them. This CDR3 region has 13 residues. CDR3 in DNA: TGTGCCAGCTCACCTGGGCGGGGCGTCGGCTACACCTTC. It specifies CASSPGRGVGYTF. Complete variable domain (other parts from reference TRBV18 and TRBJ1-2): NAGVMQNPRHLVRRRGQEARLRCSPMKGHSHVYWYRQLPEEGLKFMVYLQKENIIDESGMPKERFSAEFPKEGPSILRIQQVVRGDSAAYFCASSPGRGVGYTFGSGTRLTVV.

In its sample, this clone was seen a few times. The V gene is TRBV4-2, the J gene TRBJ1-4; D not resolved. The CDR3 covers 15 residues. Trimming took 0 bases from V and 8 from J, leaving 13 bases between them. The germline V gene has CDR1 LGHNA and CDR2 YNFKEQ. CDR3 sequence (DNA): TGTGCCAGCAGCCAAGATCAGCAAAGGAGGGAAAAACTGTTTTTT. Amino acid sequence: CASSQDQQRREKLFF.

There are a few counts of this clone. V is TRBV28 and J is TRBJ1-4, with a possible D match to TRBD1 (5 bases). Germline V CDR1 and CDR2: MDHEN, SYDVKM. CDR3 size: 14 residues. Trimming pared 2 bases from V and 7 bases from J, leaving 11 bases between. CDR3 sequence reads: CASSLGGRIEKLFF. The CDR3 bases are TGTGCCAGCAGTTTAGGGGGGAGGATTGAAAAACTGTTTTTT.

The rearrangement joins TRBV9 to TRBJ2-1, with 8 nucleotides matching TRBD2. Unmatched junction bases numbered 11, after V lost 1 base and J lost 5 bases. The CDR3 extends over 17 amino acids. Germline V gene lookup returns CDR1 SGDLS and CDR2 YYNGEE. The CDR3 nucleotides read TGTGCCAGCAGCGTATCGGGGACTAGAGGGACGAACAATGAGCAGTTCTTC. This sequence encodes CASSVSGTRGTNNEQFF.

The J gene is TRBJ1-1, the V gene TRBV5-1; D is ambiguous. Trimming shortened V by 0 bases and J by 10 bases, and 13 bases separated the two germline ends. The CDR3 has 13 residues. The V gene's germline CDR1 is SGHRS and CDR2 YFSETQ. The CDR3 nucleotides are TGCGCCAGCAGCTTGGTGGTCGGCGCGGGAGCTTTCTTT. Translated, it gives CASSLVVGAGAFF.

The chain employs TRBV6-5 and TRBJ1-2; 9 bases align to TRBD1. The junction had 4 bases not matched to a gene; V was cut back by 8 bases and J by 3 bases. This CDR3 has 13 residues. Germline values: CDR1 MNHEY, CDR2 SVGAGI. CDR3 region: CASYRGRDYGYTF. Written as DNA, the CDR3 is TGTGCCAGCTACAGGGGGCGCGACTATGGCTACACCTTC.